The entry below describes one TCR beta chain. This sample stems from a study of shared clonotypes between healthy human individuals. Unsorted samples, those not sorted, used roughly 87 million PBMCs for genomic DNA. The authors' processing: ImmunoSEQ gave junction-only sequences without quality scores, so filtering differed. Repertoires were generated with immunoSEQ multiplex PCR, while TCRdb's copy carries only in-frame clones and drops some. The DNA gave D and trimming, while V, J and clone size come from that table. The table has about 480,000 clones, 70% to 80% seen once. The source is a middle-aged woman in good health. Some clones in this sample may be carry-over from other donors' samples. The specimen was PBMCs.

CDR3 bases: TGTGCCAGTAGTATGGACAGGGGGTATCTTACTGAAGCTTTCTTT. Amino acids: CASSMDRGYLTEAFF. The rearrangement uses TRBV19 and TRBJ1-1; 10 nucleotides line up with TRBD1. The V gene end was trimmed by 3 bases and the J gene end by 5 bases; junction bases not matched to a gene: 6. Germline V gene data show CDR1 as LNHDA and CDR2 as SQIVND (reference sequence). This CDR3 has 15 residues.